This TCR beta chain was recorded in a study of cytotoxic CD8 clonotypes in ibrutinib-treated CLL. V gave up 2 bases and J gave up 2 bases, with 8 bases separating them. The CDR3 length is 14 residues. Germline lookup yields CDR1 LNHDA and CDR2 SQIVND (reference sequence). The protocol was immunoSEQ multiplex PCR, while the TCRdb copy is restricted to in-frame clones and leaves out a portion. The table shows over 250,000 clones, with around 76% occurring only once. This clone was counted a single time. J is TRBJ2-3 and V is TRBV19, with TRBD1 as a possible D gene (6 bases). Material: PBMCs, obtained at disease progression, from a patient treated with ibrutinib. The clonotype was recovered from a human donor with chronic lymphocytic leukemia. CDR3 DNA: TGTGCCAGTAGTATAACAGGGCCCACAGATACGCAGTATTTT. It encodes CASSITGPTDTQYF.